The T cell receptor beta chain described here comes from a study of circulating CD8 cells and anti-PD-1 response in melanoma. Study summary: Responders had complete or partial responses; non-responders had stable or progressive disease. Whole-study results and caveats: Clonotype sharing was highest between DPOS and TIGIT subsets. Previously treated and treatment-naive patients were pooled together. Most experiments lacked replicates.

From live CD3+CD8+TCRalphabeta+ cells, four PD-1 and/or TIGIT subsets were sorted. Relative to its sample, this clonotype is medium-sized. Its antigen is still unknown. Using 15 ng of total RNA, TCR libraries were made with the QIAseq Immune Repertoire TCR panel. TCRdb ran MiXCR on the reads and lists one entry per CDR3 protein. Among some 1,900 distinct CDR3 sequences listed, roughly 8% were seen once. The CDR3 contains 13 residues. The germline V gene has CDR1 SGHNT and CDR2 YYREEE (reference sequence). The V gene lost 2 bases and the J gene lost 7 bases, with 13 bases spanning the gap. V is TRBV5-4 and J is TRBJ2-7, with D possibly matching TRBD2 (5 bases). Sample: CD8+ T cells from PBMCs, taken at baseline or after one month of anti-PD-1 therapy (not recorded which). This sequence originates from a human donor with melanoma. CDR3 in DNA: TGTGCCAGCAGCTTCGGGGTAGGTGGAGAGCAGTACTTC. It codes for CASSFGVGGEQYF. Full variable domain (missing parts from reference TRBV5-4 and TRBJ2-7): ETGVTQSPTHLIKTRGQQVTLRCSSQSGHNTVSWYQQALGQGPQFIFQYYREEENGRGNFPPRFSGLQFPNYSSELNVNALELDDSALYLCASSFGVGGEQYFGPGTRLTVT.